This TCR beta chain was identified during a study of lymphopenia after photon versus proton radiotherapy. Findings and limits, study-wide: Oligoclonal CD8+ Temra expansion after nadir drove photon patients' diversity drop. Only patients who died were analyzed for survival; proton advantage is unproven.

Clones were read by immunoSEQ multiplex PCR, and TCRdb kept only the in-frame ones, dropping some. The table includes more than 45,000 clones, under 95% detected once. Germline CDR1 is MNHEY and CDR2 is SVGAGI. Trimming left V 5 bases short and J 6 bases short, with 13 bases between. The CDR3 consists of 13 residues. Points on this clone: Its antigen is undetermined.

The V and J genes are TRBV6-5 and TRBJ1-2; maybe TRBD1 (6 bases). The TCR comes from a woman aged 40 to 50 with cholangiocarcinoma. Sequencing was performed on peripheral blood, taken from a patient treated with photon-based radiotherapy. The CDR3 reads CASSQLKGDGYTF. As DNA, the CDR3 is TGTGCCAGCAGTCAACTCAAGGGGGATGGCTACACCTTC.